This T cell receptor beta chain is from a study of identical twins. General study findings and limits: Among beta out-of-frame sequences, excess sharing between twins appeared weaker. Reduced insertions were recorded for abundant cord blood beta clonotypes, with no such pattern in memory repertoires.

Each cDNA held unique molecular identifiers, and template switching gave it a universal primer site. TCRdb ran MiXCR on the 5' RACE reads and lists one entry per CDR3 protein. The sample records 400,000 to 500,000 distinct CDR3 sequences, about 13% being singletons. The table lists this clonotype with a few counts. Its target is not known. The length of the CDR3 is 16 residues. The trim removed 2 bases at V and 5 bases at J, leaving 8 bases unmatched. In germline, CDR1 is LGHDT, CDR2 YNNKEL (reference sequence). The same sample was also studied in work on yellow fever vaccine responses in identical twins.

This clonotype was obtained from a woman aged 18-29 years in good health. This rearrangement joins TRBV3-1 to TRBJ2-2; 7 nucleotides align to TRBD1. The sequenced sample consisted of CD4+ T cells sorted from blood. CDR3 sequence (DNA): TGTGCCAGCAGCCAAAACCGGGACAGAAGAACCGGGGAGCTGTTTTTT. Its protein is CASSQNRDRRTGELFF.